This T cell receptor (beta chain) was retrieved from a study of CD8 T cells in Susac syndrome. Random-hexamer reverse transcription was applied to roughly 0.45 to 1 ug RNA. An immunoSEQ multiplex PCR amplified TCR beta CDR3 over 54 Vbeta and 13 Jbeta. TCRdb processed the immunoSEQ multiplex PCR reads anew with MiXCR; each CDR3 protein has one entry. The profile shows about 210,000 distinct CDR3 sequences, over 85% of them singletons. The sequencing sample was made of CD4+ T cells from PBMCs. The receptor was derived from a human donor in good health.

As DNA, the CDR3 is TGTGCCAGCAGCCCAGATGGACCCACAGGGAATCACAATGAGCAGTTCTTC. It codes for CASSPDGPTGNHNEQFF. The chain carries TRBV27 and TRBJ2-1; weak D call: TRBD1 (6 bases). The CDR3 has 17 residues. The V end was cut by 6 bases, the J end by 5 bases, with 23 bases between. The germline gives CDR1 MNHEY, CDR2 SMNVEV (reference sequence).